These 6 T cell receptor beta chains were all obtained from the same sample, sequenced in a study of T cells in Graves' hyperthyroidism and ophthalmopathy. Amplification targeted TCR beta CDR3 regions from RNA transcripts. A set of HTBI primers served as the primers for a first-round RT-PCR of the TCR CDR3. TCRdb ran MiXCR on the multiplex PCR reads and lists one entry per CDR3 protein. Of hundreds of thousands of distinct CDR3 sequences in the sample, 38% were seen once. The sequencing input was blood. The receptors originated from a young man with Graves' hyperthyroidism.

This chain uses TRBV29-1 with TRBJ1-1; 8 nucleotides line up with TRBD1. The V and J ends lost 8 bases and 3 bases, in that order; junction bases with no gene match: 14. Germline values: CDR1 SQVTM, CDR2 ANQGSEA. This CDR3 is built from 15 residues. In DNA, the CDR3 is TGCAGCAGTTTACCTACAGGGGGTGAGGACACTGAAGCTTTCTTT. It translates to CSSLPTGGEDTEAFF.

This clonotype was detected only a few times. The V and J genes are TRBV11-1 and TRBJ1-1; 7 positions match TRBD1. The CDR3 is 17 amino acids. Germline loops: CDR1 SGHAT, CDR2 FQDESV (reference sequence). J lost 1 base, V lost 7 bases, and 15 bases had no gene match. The CDR3 region is CASTPGDRRSTNTEAFF. The CDR3, as DNA: TGTGCCAGCACTCCGGGGGACAGAAGGTCGACGAACACTGAAGCTTTCTTT.

The chain couples TRBV7-8 to TRBJ2-2; D remains ambiguous. There are 13 residues in the CDR3. CDR1 SGHVS and CDR2 FQNEAQ come from the germline V gene. V lost 5 bases and J lost 6, with 10 bases in between. For the CDR3, the DNA is TGTGCCAGCAGCACTTCTAAAGCCGGGGAGCTGTTTTTT. It encodes CASSTSKAGELFF.

Ten or more counts support this clonotype. The chain combines TRBV25-1 with TRBJ2-2; perhaps TRBD2 as D (5 bases). Germline CDR1 reads MGHDK; CDR2 reads SYGVNS. The CDR3 is 16 residues long. With 3 bases removed from V and 1 base from J, the gap between germline ends came to 12 bases. The CDR3 nucleotides read TGTGCCAGCAGTGAGAAACCCCGGGGGAACACCGGGGAGCTGTTTTTT. Residues: CASSEKPRGNTGELFF.

This clonotype appeared many times. The genes are TRBV19 and TRBJ1-1, with D hard to call. V lost 3 bases and J 3 bases, leaving 11 bases between the germline ends. Germline V gene lookup returns CDR1 LNHDA and CDR2 SQIVND (reference sequence). CDR3 length equals 14 residues. CDR3 coding DNA: TGTGCCAGTAGTATCAGGTTGGAGTACACTGAAGCTTTCTTT. Its protein product is CASSIRLEYTEAFF.

This clonotype was detected ten times or more. The J gene is TRBJ2-5, the V gene TRBV10-3; D gene unclear. The CDR3 is 11 amino acids. Germline CDR1 ENHRY, CDR2 SYGVKD. Between the trimmed V and J ends, which lost 0 bases and 5 bases, there was a span of 1 base. The CDR3: CAISESETQYF. CDR3 nucleotides: TGTGCCATCAGTGAGTCGGAGACCCAGTACTTC.